One and the same sample provided the 22 T cell receptor beta chains below, sequenced in a study of blood T cell repertoires in COVID-19. Using immunoSEQ multiplex PCR, the repertoire was profiled, and TCRdb retains in-frame clones only, with some absent. The sample records about 170,000 clones, 83% being singletons. Sequencing used peripheral blood. All receptors come from a woman over 75 with acute or convalescent COVID-19.

The rearrangement joins TRBV7-6 to TRBJ2-1, with TRBD2 matching over 9 bases. This CDR3 comprises 16 residues. From germline, CDR1 is SGHVS and CDR2 FNYEAQ. V was pared by 5 bases and J by 6 bases, with 11 bases of the junction left unmatched. CDR3 bases: TGTGCCAGCAGCCGCGGAACCGGGACTAGCCCCAATGAGCAGTTCTTC. This sequence encodes CASSRGTGTSPNEQFF.

The J gene is TRBJ2-1, the V gene TRBV6-5; D is perhaps TRBD1 (5 bases). Germline loops: CDR1 MNHEY, CDR2 SVGAGI. V dropped 8 bases and J dropped 4 bases, with 15 bases sitting between them. The CDR3 is 14 residues long. CDR3 residues: CASSWSYRYNEQFF. The DNA for the CDR3 is TGTGCCAGCTCTTGGTCCTACAGGTACAATGAGCAGTTCTTC.

The chain uses TRBV7-6 and TRBJ2-7; the D gene is possibly TRBD1 (5 bases). Germline assignment: CDR1 SGHVS and CDR2 FNYEAQ. The CDR3 covers 16 residues. V lost 3 bases and J lost 0, with 15 bases in between. The CDR3 DNA reads TGTGCCAGCAGCTTTACCCCCCGGACATGCTCCTACGAGCAGTACTTC. Amino acid sequence: CASSFTPRTCSYEQYF.

The V and J genes are TRBV5-8 and TRBJ1-2, with D maybe TRBD1 (5 bases). The CDR3 totals 16 residues. Germline CDR1 and CDR2: SGHTS and YDEGEE. V shed 4 bases and J shed 4 bases, with 20 bases lying between them. CDR3 sequence: CASSHEKGYNLYGYTF. CDR3 nucleotide sequence: TGTGCCAGCAGCCACGAAAAGGGGTACAACCTCTATGGCTACACCTTC.

The CDR3 DNA follows: TGTGCCAGCAGTTACGCAGGGCTCGATGAAAAACTGTTTTTT. It is translated as CASSYAGLDEKLFF. The chain joins TRBV6-5 to TRBJ1-4; the D gene is possibly TRBD1 (5 bases). Looked up from germline, CDR1 is MNHEY and CDR2 is SVGAGI. The V and J ends lost 2 bases and 6 bases respectively, with 10 bases between them. The length of the CDR3 is 14 residues.

The rearrangement links TRBV10-1 to TRBJ2-1; 7 bases are a match to TRBD2. The CDR3 covers 15 residues. Losses at the gene ends were 6 bases for V and 4 bases for J; bases not matched to a gene: 9. The germline gives CDR1 WNHNN, CDR2 SYGVQD (reference sequence). CDR3 in DNA: TGCGCCAGCAGCAGCTACGGCGGGGGATACAATGAGCAGTTCTTC. It encodes CASSSYGGGYNEQFF.

The chain employs TRBV2 and TRBJ2-5, with D unclear. This CDR3 comprises 13 residues. Deletions cut 7 bases from V and 1 base from J, with 10 bases between. The germline V gene has CDR1 SNHLY and CDR2 FYNNEI. The CDR3: CASNSLSQETQYF. DNA for the CDR3: TGTGCCAGCAATAGCTTGTCCCAAGAGACCCAGTACTTC.

CDR3 sequence reads: CASSVMTSGGETQYF. In DNA form, the CDR3 reads TGTGCCAGCAGCGTGATGACTAGCGGGGGTGAGACCCAGTACTTC. V is TRBV9 and J is TRBJ2-5, with 12 bases identical to TRBD2. The CDR3 has 15 amino acids. Unmatched junction bases numbered 4, after V lost 2 bases and J lost 5 bases. Germline V gene sequence: CDR1 SGDLS, CDR2 YYNGEE. Complete variable domain (other parts from reference TRBV9 and TRBJ2-5): DSGVTQTPKHLITATGQRVTLRCSPRSGDLSVYWYQQSLDQGLQFLIQYYNGEERAKGNILERFSAQQFPDLHSELNLSSLELGDSALYFCASSVMTSGGETQYFGPGTRLLVL.

The chain joins TRBV18 to TRBJ2-1; 7 bases line up with TRBD1. The CDR3 has 14 residues. After removal of 3 bases from V and 4 bases from J, the junction contained 3 bases not matched to a gene. Germline loops: CDR1 KGHSH, CDR2 LQKENI. The CDR3 DNA reads as TGTGCCAGCTCACCTCCGGGACAGTACAATGAGCAGTTCTTC. It specifies CASSPPGQYNEQFF.

The CDR3 DNA reads as TGTGCCAGCAGCATCTTTCCGGGAGGAGAAGCTTTCTTT. Translation gives CASSIFPGGEAFF. This chain links TRBV7-2 with TRBJ1-1; no clear D gene. The germline V gene encodes CDR1 SGHTA and CDR2 FQGNSA. The V gene lost 5 bases and the J gene lost 8 bases, with 15 bases spanning the gap. The CDR3 runs to 13 residues.

The rearrangement links TRBV19 to TRBJ2-3; 8 nucleotides line up with TRBD2. The CDR3 loop spans 16 amino acids. Per germline, CDR1 LNHDA and CDR2 SQIVND (reference sequence). V lost 3 bases and J lost 4; bases outside the gene matches: 9. CDR3 amino acids: CASSMALRGAADTQYF. CDR3 bases: TGTGCCAGTAGTATGGCCTTGCGGGGGGCAGCAGATACGCAGTATTTT. Complete variable domain (other parts from reference TRBV19 and TRBJ2-3): DGGITQSPKYLFRKEGQNVTLSCEQNLNHDAMYWYRQDPGQGLRLIYYSQIVNDFQKGDIAEGYSVSREKKESFPLTVTSAQKNPTAFYLCASSMALRGAADTQYFGPGTRLTVL.

The chain joins TRBV2 to TRBJ2-5; TRBD2 matches at 9 bases. CDR1 is SNHLY, CDR2 FYNNEI, per germline. This CDR3 spans 13 amino acids. The junction had 0 bases not matched to a gene; V was cut back by 3 bases and J by 4 bases. Here the CDR3 reads CASSETSGETQYF. Here the CDR3 DNA reads TGTGCCAGCAGTGAGACTAGCGGAGAGACCCAGTACTTC.

About this clone: Sequence at one end of the junction differs from germline and may be a read error. V usage is TRBV4-2 and J usage is TRBJ1-2; the match to TRBD1 covers 7 bases. The CDR3 runs 14 residues. Germline V gives CDR1 LGHNA, CDR2 YNFKEQ. The CDR3 DNA reads TGTGCCAGCAGTCAAGACAGGGACTACTATGGCTACACCTTC. Translating gives CASSQDRDYYGYTF.

The genes are TRBV29-1 and TRBJ1-5; 7 positions match TRBD1. The CDR3 is 13 residues long. Unmatched junction bases numbered 8, after V lost 5 bases and J lost 7 bases. The germline V gene has CDR1 SQVTM and CDR2 ANQGSEA. CDR3 amino acids: CSVTTGVGQPQHF. As DNA, the CDR3 is TGCAGCGTTACTACAGGGGTGGGGCAGCCCCAGCATTTT.

Only a few counts were recorded for this clone. The CDR3 DNA reads TGCAGCGTTGTTACGGGACAGCCCTACGAGCAGTACTTC. This sequence encodes CSVVTGQPYEQYF. This sequence joins TRBV29-1 and TRBJ2-7, with 7 positions matching TRBD1. The CDR3 covers 13 residues. V gave up 4 bases and J gave up 2 bases; unmatched junction bases: 5. Looked up from germline, CDR1 is SQVTM and CDR2 is ANQGSEA.

The J gene is TRBJ2-7, the V gene TRBV6-5; D is possibly TRBD2 (6 bases). V lost 5 bases, J lost 1 base, and 9 bases lay in between. Germline assignment: CDR1 MNHEY and CDR2 SVGAGI. CDR3 length equals 13 residues. CDR3 sequence (DNA): TGTGCCAGCAGTCGGACTATTTCCTACGAGCAGTACTTC. It encodes CASSRTISYEQYF.

J is TRBJ2-7 and V is TRBV19, with 8 bases lining up with TRBD1. The J segment lost 5 bases and the V segment lost 3 bases, leaving 6 bases of the junction unmatched. The germline gives CDR1 LNHDA, CDR2 SQIVND (reference sequence). This CDR3 is built from 14 residues. The CDR3: CASSIRTGMNEQYF. The CDR3 nucleotides read TGTGCCAGTAGTATCAGGACAGGGATGAACGAGCAGTACTTC.

This chain uses TRBV20-1 with TRBJ2-7; TRBD2 matches 7 bases. Germline CDR1 and CDR2: DFQATT and SNEGSKA (reference sequence). The CDR3 is 19 residues long. V lost 3 bases to trimming and J lost 0 bases; unmatched junction nucleotides: 20. CDR3 bases: TGCAGTGCTAGTGTATGGCGGGAGCTATGGGAGTCTGGCTCCTACGAGCAGTACTTC. Protein sequence: CSASVWRELWESGSYEQYF.

The chain joins TRBV2 to TRBJ2-2; D is uncertain. The germline V and J ends were trimmed by 4 bases and 0 bases, with 9 bases remaining between them. Germline V gives CDR1 SNHLY, CDR2 FYNNEI. The CDR3 sequence is 15 residues long. The CDR3 region is CASSGLGANTGELFF. The CDR3 region has the DNA TGTGCCAGCAGTGGATTGGGCGCGAACACCGGGGAGCTGTTTTTT.

This clone is a singleton in its sample. The chain combines TRBV11-2 with TRBJ1-3, with TRBD1 as a possible D gene (5 bases). Between the trimmed V and J ends, which lost 2 bases and 0 bases, there was a span of 5 bases. Looked up from germline, CDR1 is SGHAT and CDR2 is FQNNGV. The CDR3 has 14 residues. The CDR3 region is CASSLQGSGNTIYF. CDR3 nucleotides: TGTGCCAGCAGCTTACAGGGCTCTGGAAACACCATATATTTT.

J is TRBJ2-7 and V is TRBV7-2; 9 nucleotides match TRBD2. CDR3 length equals 16 residues. J was trimmed by 4 bases and V by 5 bases; bases with no gene match: 12. Per germline, CDR1 SGHTA and CDR2 FQGNSA. The CDR3 region is CASSKTLAGPIYEQYF. The DNA for the CDR3 is TGTGCCAGCAGCAAAACTCTAGCGGGACCGATATACGAGCAGTACTTC.

The rearrangement links TRBV3-1 (or the pseudogene TRBV3-2) to TRBJ2-7; D is unclear. V gave up 0 bases and J gave up 4 bases, with 16 bases separating them. Per the germline V gene, CDR1 is LGHDT and CDR2 is YNNKEL (reference sequence). The CDR3 is 16 amino acids. The CDR3 here is CASSQDPPRSIYEQYF. The CDR3 nucleotides read TGTGCCAGCAGCCAAGATCCTCCTAGGTCTATATACGAGCAGTACTTC.